The following is a T cell receptor beta chain sequence with its context. What it recognizes is unknown. Pooling was applied to second doses at about 4 or about 12 weeks. Assay used: immunoSEQ multiplex PCR; TCRdb lists only in-frame clones, some missing. The sample consists of some 81,000 clones, roughly 86% of them appearing once. The V and J ends lost 4 bases and 1 base respectively, with 11 bases between them. Germline CDR1 reads LGHNA; CDR2 reads YNFKEQ. The CDR3 contains 15 residues. The data belong to a study of T cell responses to AZD1222 COVID-19 vaccine. Study-wide findings and caveats: Spike-specific TCR breadth and depth were elevated following two AZD1222 doses. There were repertoire samples only from the period after the peak T cell response. Across spike, vaccine-associated CD4 TCRs were found, dominant at 160-218 and 743-854.

Material: peripheral blood, obtained 28 days after the second AZD1222 dose. The source is an adult who received the AZD1222 COVID-19 vaccine. The V and J genes are TRBV4-2 and TRBJ2-1; no clear D. This CDR3 is CASSLQSASYNEQFF. The CDR3, as DNA: TGTGCCAGCAGCCTTCAGAGTGCTTCCTACAATGAGCAGTTCTTC.